This T cell receptor beta chain was captured by sequencing in a study of CXCR4 blockade with PD-1 therapy in pancreatic cancer. Whole-study findings and limits: Only TCRbeta chains were sequenced here. Clone frequency correlated with its number of distinct nucleotide rearrangements.

A remark on this clone: Its antigen is not identified.

Sequencing was performed with immunoSEQ multiplex PCR; in TCRdb, only in-frame clones are kept and a portion is missing. Among about 5,200 clones, less than 50% were seen once, and the ten largest hold around 8.5%. The CDR3 runs to 13 residues. V lost 2 bases, J lost 5 bases, and 9 bases lay in between. CDR1 and CDR2 from the germline V gene are KGHSH and LQKENI. This TCR derives from a human donor with pancreatic ductal adenocarcinoma. The sample comprised tumor tissue. The chain couples TRBV18 to TRBJ1-1, with D unresolved. CDR3 bases: TGTGCCAGCTCACCAGACATTGGAACTGAAGCTTTCTTT. Amino acid sequence: CASSPDIGTEAFF. The full variable domain, in which reference TRBV18 and TRBJ1-1 provide the parts outside the CDR3, is NAGVMQNPRHLVRRRGQEARLRCSPMKGHSHVYWYRQLPEEGLKFMVYLQKENIIDESGMPKERFSAEFPKEGPSILRIQQVVRGDSAAYFCASSPDIGTEAFFGQGTRLTVV.